These T cell receptor beta chains were read from a single sample in a study of brain T cells in children with intractable seizures. Generated by immunoSEQ multiplex PCR, the TCRdb table keeps only in-frame clones and is missing some. Seen here are about 340,000 clones, 93% observed once, and the top ten hold roughly 5.7%. Source: peripheral blood, taken about 5 months after surgery. Every receptor here comes from a boy under three years old with tuberous sclerosis and intractable seizures. Each CDR3 is given with its conserved first and last residue. The order of the fields is V gene, J gene, CDR3 protein.

TRBV18,TRBJ2-7,CASSIQGPPYEQYF
TRBV5-1,TRBJ1-5,CASSPGQGINQPQHF
TRBV19,TRBJ2-5,CASSTGRTGVVGETQYF
TRBV5-4,TRBJ1-4,CASSTGEKLFF
TRBV5-1,TRBJ1-4,CASSLSSGEGEKLFF
TRBV6-2/TRBV6-3,TRBJ2-7,CASSYPDLDYEQYF
TRBV6-2/TRBV6-3,TRBJ2-7,CASSYAQGPLEQYF
TRBV18,TRBJ1-3,CASSPTGVGNTIYF
TRBV7-9,TRBJ1-2,CASSPAGFYGYTF
TRBV10-3,TRBJ1-1,CAIRQGNTEAFF
TRBV5-4,TRBJ2-5,CASSFVDRGQETQYF
TRBV5-8,TRBJ1-5,CASSFDRDQPQHF
TRBV30,TRBJ1-5,CAWSEGTGHWPQHF
TRBV7-2,TRBJ1-2,CASTHETGWPDGYTF
TRBV28,TRBJ1-3,CASSLSGGSGNTIYF
TRBV7-2,TRBJ2-7,CASSLGAGGSYEQHF
TRBV27,TRBJ1-2,CASSFTPGTGDRYGYTF
TRBV6-5,TRBJ2-3,CATKPGQGTDTQYF
TRBV19,TRBJ1-2,CASSPHGHEINYGYTF
TRBV28,TRBJ1-5,CASRDERRQPQHF
TRBV25-1,TRBJ2-3,CASSGDLGGEGTDTQYF
TRBV6-5,TRBJ1-1,CASSRNTANTEAFF
TRBV4-1,TRBJ1-2,CASSHITKQGSNYGYTF
TRBV7-9,TRBJ2-7,CASSLAAGNYEQYF
TRBV19,TRBJ2-7,CASRTGLEQYF
TRBV4-1,TRBJ1-1,CASSPPGGTEAFF
TRBV7-9,TRBJ1-1,CASSLEPAGAGGEAFF
TRBV18,TRBJ1-1,CASSPGSNTEAFF
TRBV7-6,TRBJ2-2,CASSRSSGELFF
TRBV7-3,TRBJ2-7,CASTETAFPWEQYF
TRBV14,TRBJ1-3,CASSRQGSGNTIYF
TRBV6-6,TRBJ2-5,CASSYPRETQYF
TRBV19,TRBJ2-1,CASSIGQSYNEQFF
TRBV29-1,TRBJ2-3,CSVSGSSSTDTQYF
TRBV6-2/TRBV6-3,TRBJ1-1,CASSYWGARTEAFF
TRBV6-5,TRBJ1-1,CAIWENTEAFF
TRBV2,TRBJ1-2,CASSLRTYNYGYTF
TRBV5-8,TRBJ2-3,CASSSGLAGGPTDTQYF
TRBV6-6,TRBJ2-7,CASSYPPVEYSYEQYF
TRBV9,TRBJ2-1,CASASGRFSGSEQFF
TRBV5-8,TRBJ1-1,CASSPRGRRGLPLLNTEAFF
TRBV27,TRBJ1-6,CASRHTDRDYNSPLHF
TRBV19,TRBJ1-1,CASRTGRGTEAFF
TRBV7-9,TRBJ1-1,CASSLVGVRTEAFF
TRBV19,TRBJ2-1,CASSRGQDRTEQFF
TRBV12-3/TRBV12-4,TRBJ1-2,CASSLGDGYGYTF
TRBV19,TRBJ1-4,CASHNRGLTNEKLFF
TRBV27,TRBJ2-1,CASSLLQRSRQFF
TRBV4-2,TRBJ2-1,CASSQGTSGKSEQFF
TRBV7-2,TRBJ2-1,CASSALSGLGNEQFF
TRBV5-1,TRBJ2-3,CASSSPLTDTQYF
TRBV5-8,TRBJ1-2,CASSFGPGYGYTF
TRBV19,TRBJ2-3,CASTPLAGGFKDTQYF
TRBV5-4,TRBJ2-7,CASSLFPSVNYEQYF